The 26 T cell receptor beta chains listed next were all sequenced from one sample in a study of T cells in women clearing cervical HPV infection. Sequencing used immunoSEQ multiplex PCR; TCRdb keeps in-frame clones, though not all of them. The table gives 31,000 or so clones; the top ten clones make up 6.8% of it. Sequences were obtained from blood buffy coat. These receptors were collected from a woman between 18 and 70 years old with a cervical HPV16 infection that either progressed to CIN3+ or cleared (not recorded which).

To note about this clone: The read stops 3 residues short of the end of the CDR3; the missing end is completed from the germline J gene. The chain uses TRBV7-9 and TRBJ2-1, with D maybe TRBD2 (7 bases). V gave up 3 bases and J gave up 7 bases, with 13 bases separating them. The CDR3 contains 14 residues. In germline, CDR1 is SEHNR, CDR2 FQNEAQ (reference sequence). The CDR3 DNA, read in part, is TGTGCCAGCAGCTTTGCGGGGGCTATAAATGAG. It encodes CASSFAGAINE. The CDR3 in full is CASSFAGAINEQFF.

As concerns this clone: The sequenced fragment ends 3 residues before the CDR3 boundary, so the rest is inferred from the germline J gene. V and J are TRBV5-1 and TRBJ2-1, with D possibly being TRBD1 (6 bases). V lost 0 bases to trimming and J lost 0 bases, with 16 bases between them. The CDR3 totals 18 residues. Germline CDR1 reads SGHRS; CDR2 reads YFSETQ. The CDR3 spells CASSLVFQGPSSYNEQFF. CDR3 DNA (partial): TGCGCCAGCAGCTTGGTTTTTCAGGGGCCAAGCTCCTACAATGAG.

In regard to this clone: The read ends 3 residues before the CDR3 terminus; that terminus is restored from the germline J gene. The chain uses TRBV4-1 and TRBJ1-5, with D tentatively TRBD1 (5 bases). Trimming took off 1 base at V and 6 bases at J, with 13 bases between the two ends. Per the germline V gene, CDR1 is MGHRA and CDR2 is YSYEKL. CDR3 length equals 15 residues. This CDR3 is CASSQGTKGSQPQHF. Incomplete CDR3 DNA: TGCGCCAGCAGCCAAGGGACAAAAGGAAGTCAGCCC.

Partial CDR3 DNA: TGTGCCAGCAGCCCAGGTATCCACACAGATACC. This sequence encodes CASSPGIHTDT. The complete CDR3 reads CASSPGIHTDTYTF. The rearrangement links TRBV7-9 to TRBJ1-2; D is ambiguous. The read terminates 3 residues before the CDR3 end, so the remaining end is supplied by the germline J gene. Germline V gene lookup returns CDR1 SEHNR and CDR2 FQNEAQ (reference sequence). CDR3 length equals 14 residues.

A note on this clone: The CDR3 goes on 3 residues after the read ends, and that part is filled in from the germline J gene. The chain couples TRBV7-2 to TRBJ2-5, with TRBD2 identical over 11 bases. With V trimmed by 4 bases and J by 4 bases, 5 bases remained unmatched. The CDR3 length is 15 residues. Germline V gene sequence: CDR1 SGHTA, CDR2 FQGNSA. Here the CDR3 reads CASSSILAGAETQYF. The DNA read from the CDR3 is TGTGCCAGCAGCTCCATACTAGCGGGGGCAGAGACC. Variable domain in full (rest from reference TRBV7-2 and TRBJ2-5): GAGVSQSPSNKVTEKGKDVELRCDPISGHTALYWYRQSLGQGLEFLIYFQGNSAPDKSGLPSDRFSAERTGGSVSTLTIQRTQQEDSAVYLCASSSILAGAETQYFGPGTRLLVL.

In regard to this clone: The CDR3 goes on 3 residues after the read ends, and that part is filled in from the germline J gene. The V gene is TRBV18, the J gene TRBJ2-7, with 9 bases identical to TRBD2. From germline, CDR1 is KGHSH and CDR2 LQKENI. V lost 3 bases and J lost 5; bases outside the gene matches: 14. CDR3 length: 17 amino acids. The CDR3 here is CASSPQLAGVIEHEQYF. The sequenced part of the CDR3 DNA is TGTGCCAGCTCACCGCAATTAGCGGGAGTAATTGAGCACGAG.

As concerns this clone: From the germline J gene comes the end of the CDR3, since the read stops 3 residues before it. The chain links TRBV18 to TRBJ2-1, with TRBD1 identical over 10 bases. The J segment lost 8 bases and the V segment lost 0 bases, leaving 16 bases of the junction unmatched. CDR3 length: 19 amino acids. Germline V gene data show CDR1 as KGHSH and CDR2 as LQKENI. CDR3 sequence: CASSPPKSSGTGAKHEQFF. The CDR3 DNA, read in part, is TGTGCCAGCTCACCACCTAAGTCTTCCGGGACAGGGGCCAAACATGAG.

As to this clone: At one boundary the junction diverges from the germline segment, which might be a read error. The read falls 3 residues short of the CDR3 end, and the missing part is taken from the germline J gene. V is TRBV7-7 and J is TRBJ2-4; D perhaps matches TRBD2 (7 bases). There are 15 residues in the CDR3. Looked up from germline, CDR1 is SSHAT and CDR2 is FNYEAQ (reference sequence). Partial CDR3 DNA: TGTGCTAGCAGCTTAGGGGGGGGCGGTCAAGAGACT. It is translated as CASSLGGGGQET. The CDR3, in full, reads CASSLGGGGQETQYF.

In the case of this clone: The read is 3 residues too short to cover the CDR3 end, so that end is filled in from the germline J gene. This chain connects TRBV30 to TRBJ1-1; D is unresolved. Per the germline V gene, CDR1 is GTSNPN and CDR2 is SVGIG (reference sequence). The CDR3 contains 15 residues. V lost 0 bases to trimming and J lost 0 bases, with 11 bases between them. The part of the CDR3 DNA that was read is TGTGCCTGGAGTGTACTATACGGGGTGAACACTGAA. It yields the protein CAWSVLYGVNTE. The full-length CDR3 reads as CAWSVLYGVNTEAFF.

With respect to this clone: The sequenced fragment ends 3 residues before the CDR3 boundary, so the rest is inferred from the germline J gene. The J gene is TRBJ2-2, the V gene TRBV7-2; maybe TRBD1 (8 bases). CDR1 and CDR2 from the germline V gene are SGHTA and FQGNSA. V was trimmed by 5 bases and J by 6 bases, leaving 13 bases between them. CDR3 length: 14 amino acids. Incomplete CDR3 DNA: TGTGCCAGCAGCCAGGGGGCGGGAGCCGGGGAG. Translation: CASSQGAGAGE. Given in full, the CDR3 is CASSQGAGAGELFF.

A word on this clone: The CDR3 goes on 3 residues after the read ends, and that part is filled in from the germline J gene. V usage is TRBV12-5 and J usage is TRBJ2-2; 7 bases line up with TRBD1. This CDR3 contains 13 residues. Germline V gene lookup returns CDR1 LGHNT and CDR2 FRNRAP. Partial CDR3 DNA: TGTGCTAGCGCCGGGACAGTCAATTCACCG. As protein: CASAGTVNSP. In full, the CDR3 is CASAGTVNSPLFF.

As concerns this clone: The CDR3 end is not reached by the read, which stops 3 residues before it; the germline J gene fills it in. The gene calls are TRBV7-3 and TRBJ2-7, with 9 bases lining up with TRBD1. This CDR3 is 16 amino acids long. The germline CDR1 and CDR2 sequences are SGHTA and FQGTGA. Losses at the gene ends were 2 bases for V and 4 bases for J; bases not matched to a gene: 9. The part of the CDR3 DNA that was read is TGTGCCAGCAGCTTAGGGCAACCGGGACAGGGTTACGAG. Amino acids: CASSLGQPGQGYE. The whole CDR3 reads CASSLGQPGQGYEQYF.

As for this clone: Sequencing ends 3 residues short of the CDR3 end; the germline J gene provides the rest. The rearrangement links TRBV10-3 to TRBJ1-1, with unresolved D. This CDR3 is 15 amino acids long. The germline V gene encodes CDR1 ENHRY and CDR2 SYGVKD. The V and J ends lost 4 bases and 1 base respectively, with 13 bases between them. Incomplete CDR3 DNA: TGTGCCATCAGTGGAAGCGACCCCCCGAACACTGAA. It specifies CAISGSDPPNTE. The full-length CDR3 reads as CAISGSDPPNTEAFF.

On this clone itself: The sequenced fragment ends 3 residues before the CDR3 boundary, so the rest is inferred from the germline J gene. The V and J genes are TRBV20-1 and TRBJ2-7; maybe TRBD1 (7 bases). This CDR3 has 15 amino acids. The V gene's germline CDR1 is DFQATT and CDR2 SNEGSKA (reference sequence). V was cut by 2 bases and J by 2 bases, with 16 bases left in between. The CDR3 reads CSARTFGGGPYEQYF. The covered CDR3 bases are TGCAGTGCTAGAACGTTTGGAGGGGGCCCCTACGAG.

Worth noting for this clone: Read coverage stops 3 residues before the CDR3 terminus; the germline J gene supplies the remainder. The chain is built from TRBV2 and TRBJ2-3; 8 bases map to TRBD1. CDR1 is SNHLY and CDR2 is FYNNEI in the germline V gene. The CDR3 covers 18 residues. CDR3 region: CASSEGWSTQGAQETQYF. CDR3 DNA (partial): TGTGCCAGCAGTGAAGGATGGAGTACCCAGGGGGCCCAAGAGACG.

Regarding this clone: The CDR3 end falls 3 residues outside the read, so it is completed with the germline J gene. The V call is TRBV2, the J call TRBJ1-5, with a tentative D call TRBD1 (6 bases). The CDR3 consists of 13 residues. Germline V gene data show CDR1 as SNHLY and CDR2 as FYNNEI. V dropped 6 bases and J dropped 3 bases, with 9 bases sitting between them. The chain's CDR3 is CASSGQINQPQHF. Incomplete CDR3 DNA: TGTGCCAGCAGCGGACAGATCAATCAGCCC. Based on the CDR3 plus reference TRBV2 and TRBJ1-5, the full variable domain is EPEVTQTPSHQVTQMGQEVILRCVPISNHLYFYWYRQILGQKVEFLVSFYNNEISEKSEIFDDQFSVERPDGSNFTLKIRSTKLEDSAMYFCASSGQINQPQHFGDGTRLSIL.

Partial CDR3 DNA: TGTGCCAGCAGCTTAAGAGGGGGCGGGGGGGATAATTCACCG. This gives the protein CASSLRGGGGDNSP. The whole CDR3 protein reads CASSLRGGGGDNSPLFF. The genes are TRBV7-3 and TRBJ2-2, with 9 positions matching TRBD2. The CDR3 end is not reached by the read, which stops 3 residues before it; the germline J gene fills it in. The length of the CDR3 is 17 residues. Germline assignment: CDR1 SGHTA and CDR2 FQGTGA.

This CDR3 is CAIRAASGGARETQYF. CDR3 bases read: TGTGCCATCAGAGCTGCTAGCGGGGGGGCCAGAGAGACG. J is TRBJ2-3 and V is TRBV10-3; 12 nucleotides line up with TRBD2. From the germline J gene comes the end of the CDR3, since the read stops 3 residues before it. This CDR3 contains 16 residues. Germline V gene sequence: CDR1 ENHRY, CDR2 SYGVKD.

The sequenced part of the CDR3 DNA is TGTGCCAGCAGCCAGGTCTATGGGAAGCGGGAAGAGACC. It is translated as CASSQVYGKREET. The CDR3 as a whole reads CASSQVYGKREETQYF. The chain joins TRBV14 to TRBJ2-5; D perhaps matches TRBD2 (6 bases). The read terminates 3 residues before the CDR3 end, so the remaining end is supplied by the germline J gene. The CDR3 consists of 16 residues. Trimming took 3 bases from V and 3 from J, leaving 17 bases between them. The germline V gene has CDR1 SGHDN and CDR2 FVKESK. The whole variable domain, remainder taken from reference TRBV14 and TRBJ2-5, is EAGVTQFPSHSVIEKGQTVTLRCDPISGHDNLYWYRRVMGKEIKFLLHFVKESKQDESGMPNNRFLAERTGGTYSTLKVQPAELEDSGVYFCASSQVYGKREETQYFGPGTRLLVL.

The covered CDR3 bases are TGTGCCACCAGTGATTCCGGGACAGGGGGACTTACG. Translating it yields CATSDSGTGGLT. The CDR3 in its entirety is CATSDSGTGGLTQYF. The chain recombines TRBV24-1 with TRBJ2-3; 11 positions agree with TRBD1. With the read ending 3 residues before the CDR3 end, the germline J gene is used to fill in that end. V lost 2 bases, J lost 8 bases, and 5 bases stayed unmatched. The CDR3 sequence is 15 residues long. Germline V lookup: CDR1 KGHDR, CDR2 SFDVKD.

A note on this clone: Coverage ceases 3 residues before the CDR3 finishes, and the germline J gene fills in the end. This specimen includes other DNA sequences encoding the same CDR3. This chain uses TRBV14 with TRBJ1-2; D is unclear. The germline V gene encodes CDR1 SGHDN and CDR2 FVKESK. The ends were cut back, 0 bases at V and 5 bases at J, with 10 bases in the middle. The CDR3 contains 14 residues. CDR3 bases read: TGTGCCAGCAGCCAAGATACGAAGGGTTATGGC. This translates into CASSQDTKGYG. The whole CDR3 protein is CASSQDTKGYGYTF.

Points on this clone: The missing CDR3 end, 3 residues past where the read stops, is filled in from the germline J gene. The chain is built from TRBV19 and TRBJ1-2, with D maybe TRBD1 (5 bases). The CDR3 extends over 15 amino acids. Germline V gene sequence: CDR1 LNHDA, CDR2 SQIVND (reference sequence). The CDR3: CASTISGGGLNTYTF. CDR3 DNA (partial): TGTGCCAGTACCATTAGCGGGGGTGGCCTTAATACC.

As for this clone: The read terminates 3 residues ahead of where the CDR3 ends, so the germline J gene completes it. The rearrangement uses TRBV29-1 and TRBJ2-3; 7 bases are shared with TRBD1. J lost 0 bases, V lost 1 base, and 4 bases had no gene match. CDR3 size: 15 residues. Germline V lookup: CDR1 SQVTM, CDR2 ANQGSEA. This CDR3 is CSVEAHRGSTDTQYF. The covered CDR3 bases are TGCAGCGTTGAAGCCCACAGGGGTAGCACAGATACG.

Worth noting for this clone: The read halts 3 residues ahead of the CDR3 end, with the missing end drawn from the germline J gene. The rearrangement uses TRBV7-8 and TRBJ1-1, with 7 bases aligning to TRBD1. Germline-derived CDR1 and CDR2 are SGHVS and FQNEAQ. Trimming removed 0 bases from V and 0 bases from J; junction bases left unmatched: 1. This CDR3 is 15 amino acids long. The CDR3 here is CASSLAQGMNTEAFF. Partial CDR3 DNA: TGTGCCAGCAGCTTAGCACAGGGGATGAACACTGAA.

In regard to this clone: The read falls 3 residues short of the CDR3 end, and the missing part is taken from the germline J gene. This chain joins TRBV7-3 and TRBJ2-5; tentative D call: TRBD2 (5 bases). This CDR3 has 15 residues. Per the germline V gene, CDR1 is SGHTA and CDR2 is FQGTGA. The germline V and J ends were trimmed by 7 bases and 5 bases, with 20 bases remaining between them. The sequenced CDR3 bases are TGTGCCAGCAAACCCTCGAGAGGGTTGGGTGAGACC. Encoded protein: CASKPSRGLGET. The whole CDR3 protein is CASKPSRGLGETQYF.

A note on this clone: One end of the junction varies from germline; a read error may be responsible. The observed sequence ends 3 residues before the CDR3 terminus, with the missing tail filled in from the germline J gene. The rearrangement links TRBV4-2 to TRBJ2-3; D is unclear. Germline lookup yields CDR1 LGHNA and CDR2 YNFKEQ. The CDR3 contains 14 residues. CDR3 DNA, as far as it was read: TGCGCCAGCAGCCAAGACCAGTCCGTAGATACG. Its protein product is CASSQDQSVDT. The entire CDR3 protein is CASSQDQSVDTQYF.